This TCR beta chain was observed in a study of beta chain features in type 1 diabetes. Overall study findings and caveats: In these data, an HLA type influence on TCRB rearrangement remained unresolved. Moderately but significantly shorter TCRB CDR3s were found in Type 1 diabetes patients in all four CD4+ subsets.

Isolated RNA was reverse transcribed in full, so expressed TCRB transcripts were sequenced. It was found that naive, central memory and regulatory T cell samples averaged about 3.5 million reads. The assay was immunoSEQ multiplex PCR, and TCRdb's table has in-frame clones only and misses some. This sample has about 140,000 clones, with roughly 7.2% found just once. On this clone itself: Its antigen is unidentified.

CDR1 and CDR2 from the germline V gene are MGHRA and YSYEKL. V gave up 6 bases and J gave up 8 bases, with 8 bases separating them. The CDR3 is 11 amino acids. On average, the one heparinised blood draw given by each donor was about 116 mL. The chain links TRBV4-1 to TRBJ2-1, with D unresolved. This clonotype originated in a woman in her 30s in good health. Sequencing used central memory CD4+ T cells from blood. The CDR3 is CASSIRDEQFF. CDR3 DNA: TGCGCCAGCAGTATTCGGGATGAGCAGTTCTTC.